This T cell receptor (beta chain) emerged from a study of T cell repertoires in cytomegalovirus infection. Study as a whole: Public TCR beta signatures indicated both CMV infection and matching HLA type.

TCRdb used MiXCR to reprocess the reads, holding one entry per CDR3 protein. The sample lists fewer than 550,000 distinct CDR3 sequences; around a quarter were seen once. Only a few counts were recorded for this clonotype. V trimming: 6 bases; J trimming: 4 bases; junction bases outside the gene matches: 5. CDR3 length: 15 residues. The V gene's germline CDR1 is MDHEN and CDR2 SYDVKM. Source material: PBMCs. This chain links TRBV28 with TRBJ2-3, with 12 bases that match TRBD2. The sequence was collected from a human donor in good health (CMV status not recorded). Some clones in this sample may be carry-over from other donors' samples. CDR3: CASSDGLAGPDTQYF. As DNA, the CDR3 is TGTGCCAGCAGCGACGGACTAGCGGGACCAGATACGCAGTATTTT.